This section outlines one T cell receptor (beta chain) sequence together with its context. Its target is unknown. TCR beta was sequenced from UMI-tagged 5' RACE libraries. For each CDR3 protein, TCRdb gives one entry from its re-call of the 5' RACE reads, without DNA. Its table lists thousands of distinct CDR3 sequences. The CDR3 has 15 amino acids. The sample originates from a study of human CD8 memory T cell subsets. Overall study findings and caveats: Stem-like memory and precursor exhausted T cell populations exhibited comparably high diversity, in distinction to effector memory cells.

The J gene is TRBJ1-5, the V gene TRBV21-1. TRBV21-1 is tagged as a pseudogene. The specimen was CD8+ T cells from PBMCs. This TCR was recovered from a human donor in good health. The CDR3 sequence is CASKVAGRGNQPQHF.